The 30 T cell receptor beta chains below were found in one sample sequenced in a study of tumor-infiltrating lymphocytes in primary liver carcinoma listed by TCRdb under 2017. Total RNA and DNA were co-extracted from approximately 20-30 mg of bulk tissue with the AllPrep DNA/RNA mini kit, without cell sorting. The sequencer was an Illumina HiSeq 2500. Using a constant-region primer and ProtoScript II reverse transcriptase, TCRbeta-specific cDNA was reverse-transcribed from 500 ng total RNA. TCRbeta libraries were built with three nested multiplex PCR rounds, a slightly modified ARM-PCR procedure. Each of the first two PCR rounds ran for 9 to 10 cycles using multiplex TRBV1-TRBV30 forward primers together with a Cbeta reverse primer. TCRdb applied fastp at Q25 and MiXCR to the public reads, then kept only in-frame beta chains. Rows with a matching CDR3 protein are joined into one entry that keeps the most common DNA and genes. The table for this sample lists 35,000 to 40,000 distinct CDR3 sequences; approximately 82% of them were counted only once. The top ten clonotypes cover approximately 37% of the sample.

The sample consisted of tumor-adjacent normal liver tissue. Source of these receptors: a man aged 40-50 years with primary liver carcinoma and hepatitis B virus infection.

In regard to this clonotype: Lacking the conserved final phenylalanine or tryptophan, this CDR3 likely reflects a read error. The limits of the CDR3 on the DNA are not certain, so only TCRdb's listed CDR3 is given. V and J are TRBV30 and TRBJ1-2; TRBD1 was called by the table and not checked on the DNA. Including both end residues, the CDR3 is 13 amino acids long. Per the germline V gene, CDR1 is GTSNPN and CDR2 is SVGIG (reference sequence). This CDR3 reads CAWRATGDYGYIY.

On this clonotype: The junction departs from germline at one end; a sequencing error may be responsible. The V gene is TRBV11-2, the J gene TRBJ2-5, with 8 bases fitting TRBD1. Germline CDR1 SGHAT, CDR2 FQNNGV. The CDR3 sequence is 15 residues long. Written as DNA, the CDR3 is TGTGCCAGCATCTTAATCAGGGGGCGCCAAGAAACCCAGTACTTC. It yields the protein CASILIRGRQETQYF.

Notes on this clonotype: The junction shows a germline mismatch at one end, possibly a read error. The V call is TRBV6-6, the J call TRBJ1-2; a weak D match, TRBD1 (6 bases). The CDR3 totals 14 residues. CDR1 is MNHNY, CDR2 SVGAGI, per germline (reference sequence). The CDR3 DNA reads TGTGACAGCAGGGGACACGACTATAACTATTGCTACACCTTC. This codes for CDSRGHDYNYCYTF.

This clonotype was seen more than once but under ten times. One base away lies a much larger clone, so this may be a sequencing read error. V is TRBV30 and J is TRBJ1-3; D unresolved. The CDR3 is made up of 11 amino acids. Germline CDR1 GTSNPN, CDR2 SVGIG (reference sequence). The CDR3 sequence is CAWLSGDTIYF. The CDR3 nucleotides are TGTGCCTGGCTCTCTGGAGACACCATATATTTT.

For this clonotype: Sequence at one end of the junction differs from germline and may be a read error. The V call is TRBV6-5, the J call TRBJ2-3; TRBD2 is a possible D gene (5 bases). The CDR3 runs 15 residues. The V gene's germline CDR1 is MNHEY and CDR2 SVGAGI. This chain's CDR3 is CASNPGLPGTNTRYF. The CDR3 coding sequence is TGTGCCAGCAACCCAGGATTACCGGGAACAAATACGCGGTATTTT.

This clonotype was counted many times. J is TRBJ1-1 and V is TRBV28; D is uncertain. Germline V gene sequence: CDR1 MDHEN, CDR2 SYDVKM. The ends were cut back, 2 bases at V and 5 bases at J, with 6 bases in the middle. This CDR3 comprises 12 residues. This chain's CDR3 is CASSLRATEAFF. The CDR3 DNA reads TGTGCCAGCAGTTTAAGGGCGACTGAAGCTTTCTTT. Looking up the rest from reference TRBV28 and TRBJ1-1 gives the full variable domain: DVKVTQSSRYLVKRTGEKVFLECVQDMDHENMFWYRQDPGLGLRLIYFSYDVKMKEKGDIPEGYSVSREKKERFSLILESASTNQTSMYLCASSLRATEAFFGQGTRLTVV.

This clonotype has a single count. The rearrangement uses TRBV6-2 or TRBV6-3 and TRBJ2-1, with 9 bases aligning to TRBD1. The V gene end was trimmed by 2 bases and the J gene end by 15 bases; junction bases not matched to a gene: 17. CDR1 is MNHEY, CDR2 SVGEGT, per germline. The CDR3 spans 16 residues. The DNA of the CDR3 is TGTGCCAGCAGTTACGGGGGGACAGGGCGAGAAAATAAGCGGTTCTTC. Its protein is CASSYGGTGRENKRFF.

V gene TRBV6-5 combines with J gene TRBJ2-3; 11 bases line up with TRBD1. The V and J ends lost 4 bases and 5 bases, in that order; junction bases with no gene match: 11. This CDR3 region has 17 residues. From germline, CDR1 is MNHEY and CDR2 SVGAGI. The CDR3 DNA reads TGTGCCAGCAGTTCCGGGAGACCGGGACAGGGGGGAGATACGCAGTATTTT. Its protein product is CASSSGRPGQGGDTQYF.

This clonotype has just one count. DNA of the CDR3: TGCAGCGTTGTCCCACGGGGCCCCACCTACGAGCAGTACTTC. Translating gives CSVVPRGPTYEQYF. The genes are TRBV29-1 and TRBJ2-7; D possibly uses TRBD1 or TRBD2 (5 bases each). The germline CDR1 and CDR2 sequences are SQVTM and ANQGSEA. Deletions cut 4 bases from V and 2 bases from J, with 15 bases between. The length of the CDR3 is 14 residues.

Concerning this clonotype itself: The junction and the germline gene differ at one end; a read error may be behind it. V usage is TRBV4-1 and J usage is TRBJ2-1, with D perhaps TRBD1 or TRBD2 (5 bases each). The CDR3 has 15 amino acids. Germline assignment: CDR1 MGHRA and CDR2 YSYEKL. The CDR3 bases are TGCGCCCGCAGCCAAGGAGAGGGGTTCATCGGTGAACAGTTCTTC. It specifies CARSQGEGFIGEQFF.

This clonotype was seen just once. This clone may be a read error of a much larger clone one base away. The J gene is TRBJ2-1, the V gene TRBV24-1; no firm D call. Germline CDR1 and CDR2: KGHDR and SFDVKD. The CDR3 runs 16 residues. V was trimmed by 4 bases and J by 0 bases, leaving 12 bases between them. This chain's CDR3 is CATSDPMGSSYNEQFF. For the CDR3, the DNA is TGTGCCACCAGTGACCCCATGGGAAGCTCCTACAATGAGCAGTTCTTC.

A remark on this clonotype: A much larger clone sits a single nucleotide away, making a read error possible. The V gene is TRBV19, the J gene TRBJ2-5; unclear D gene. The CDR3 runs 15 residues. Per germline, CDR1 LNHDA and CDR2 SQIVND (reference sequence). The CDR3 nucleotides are TGTGCCACTAGTAGAGCCAGCCGGAGCCAAGAGACCCAGTACTTC. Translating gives CATSRASRSQETQYF.

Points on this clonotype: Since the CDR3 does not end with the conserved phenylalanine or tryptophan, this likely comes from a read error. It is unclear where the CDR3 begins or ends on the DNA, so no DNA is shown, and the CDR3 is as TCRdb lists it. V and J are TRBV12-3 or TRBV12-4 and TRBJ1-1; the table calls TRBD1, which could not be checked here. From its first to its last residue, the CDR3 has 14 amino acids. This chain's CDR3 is CASSRRRGPAETFL.

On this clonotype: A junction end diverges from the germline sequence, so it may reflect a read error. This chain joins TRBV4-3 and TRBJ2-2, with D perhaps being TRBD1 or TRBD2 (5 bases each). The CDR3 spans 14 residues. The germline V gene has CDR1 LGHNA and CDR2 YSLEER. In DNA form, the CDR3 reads TGCGCCAGCAGCCAAGGACAGAATACCGGGGAACTGTCTTTT. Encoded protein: CASSQGQNTGELSF.

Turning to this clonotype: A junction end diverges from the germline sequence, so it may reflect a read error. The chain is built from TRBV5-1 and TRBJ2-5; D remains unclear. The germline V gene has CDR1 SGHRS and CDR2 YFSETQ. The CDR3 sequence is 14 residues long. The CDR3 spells CASSLTLAVESQYF. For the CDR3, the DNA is TGCGCCAGCAGCTTAACCCTCGCGGTGGAGAGCCAGTACTTC.

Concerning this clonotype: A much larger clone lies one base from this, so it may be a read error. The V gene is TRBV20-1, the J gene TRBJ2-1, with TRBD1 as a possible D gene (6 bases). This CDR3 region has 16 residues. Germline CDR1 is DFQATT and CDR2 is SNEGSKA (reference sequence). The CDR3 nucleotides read TGCAGTACTAGAGTCTACGGGCAGGGGAGAGAAAATGAGCAGTTCTTC. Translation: CSTRVYGQGRENEQFF.

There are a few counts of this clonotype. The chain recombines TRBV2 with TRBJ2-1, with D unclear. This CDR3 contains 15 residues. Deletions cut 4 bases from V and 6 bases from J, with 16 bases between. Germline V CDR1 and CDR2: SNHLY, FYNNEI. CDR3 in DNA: TGTGCCAGCAGTGTGGCGGCGGCGCATGGCAATGAGCAGTTCTTC. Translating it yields CASSVAAAHGNEQFF.

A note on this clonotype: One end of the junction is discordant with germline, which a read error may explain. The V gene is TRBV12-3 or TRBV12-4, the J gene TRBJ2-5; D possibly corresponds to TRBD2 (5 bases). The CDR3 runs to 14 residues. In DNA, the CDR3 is TGTGCCAGCGTCCCCCAGGAGGATCTGTTGACCCAGTATTTC. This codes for CASVPQEDLLTQYF.

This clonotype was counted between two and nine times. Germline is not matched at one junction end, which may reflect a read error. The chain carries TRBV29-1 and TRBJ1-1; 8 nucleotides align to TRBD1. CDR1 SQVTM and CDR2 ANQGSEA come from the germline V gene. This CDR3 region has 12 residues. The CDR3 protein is CSARLGTGEVFF. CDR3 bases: TGCAGCGCCCGTCTCGGGACAGGTGAAGTTTTCTTT.

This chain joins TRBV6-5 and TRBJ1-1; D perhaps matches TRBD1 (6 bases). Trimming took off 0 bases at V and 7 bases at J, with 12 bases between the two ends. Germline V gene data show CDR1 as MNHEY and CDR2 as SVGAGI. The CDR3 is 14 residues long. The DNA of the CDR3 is TGTGCCAGCAGTTACTCATCAGGGGTAATTGAAGCTTTCTTT. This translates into CASSYSSGVIEAFF.

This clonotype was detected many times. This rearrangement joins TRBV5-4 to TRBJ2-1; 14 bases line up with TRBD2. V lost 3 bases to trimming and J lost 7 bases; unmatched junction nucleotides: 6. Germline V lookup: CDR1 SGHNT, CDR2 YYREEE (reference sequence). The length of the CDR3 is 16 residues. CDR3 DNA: TGTGCCAGCAGCTCCCGGACTAGCGGGAGGTATAATGAGCAGTTCTTC. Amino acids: CASSSRTSGRYNEQFF.

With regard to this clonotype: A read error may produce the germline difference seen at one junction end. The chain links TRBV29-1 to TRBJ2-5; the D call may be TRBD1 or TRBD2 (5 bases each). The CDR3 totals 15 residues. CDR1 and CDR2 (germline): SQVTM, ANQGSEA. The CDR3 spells CNVEADKGRAETQCF. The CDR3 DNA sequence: TGCAACGTTGAAGCGGACAAGGGGCGAGCAGAGACCCAGTGCTTC.

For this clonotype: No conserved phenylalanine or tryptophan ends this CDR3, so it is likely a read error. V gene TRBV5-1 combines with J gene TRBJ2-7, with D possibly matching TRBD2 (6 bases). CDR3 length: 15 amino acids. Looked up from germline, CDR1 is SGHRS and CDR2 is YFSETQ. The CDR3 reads CANSLEGYLTGEQYY. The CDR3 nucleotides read TGCGCCAACAGCTTGGAGGGATACCTTACGGGGGAACAGTACTAC.

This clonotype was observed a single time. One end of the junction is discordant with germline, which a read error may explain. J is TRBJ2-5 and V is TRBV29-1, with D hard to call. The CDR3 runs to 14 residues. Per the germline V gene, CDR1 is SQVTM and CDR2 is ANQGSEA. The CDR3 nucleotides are TGCAGCCTTGTAGGTTTTGGCAGCCAAGAGACTCAGTACTTC. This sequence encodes CSLVGFGSQETQYF.

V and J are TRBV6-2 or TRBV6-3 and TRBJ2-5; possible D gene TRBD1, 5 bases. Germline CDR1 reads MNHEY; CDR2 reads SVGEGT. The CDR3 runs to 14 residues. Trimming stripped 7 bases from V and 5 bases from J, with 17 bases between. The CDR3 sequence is CASNSRTIMETQYF. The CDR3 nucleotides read TGTGCCAGCAATTCACGGACAATTATGGAGACCCAGTACTTC.

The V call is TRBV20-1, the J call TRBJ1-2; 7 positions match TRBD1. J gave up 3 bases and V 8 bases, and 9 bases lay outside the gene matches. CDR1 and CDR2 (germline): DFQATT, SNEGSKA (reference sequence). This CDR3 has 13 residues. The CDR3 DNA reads TGCAGTACTCCCAGACAGGGTTACTATGGCTACACCTTC. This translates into CSTPRQGYYGYTF.

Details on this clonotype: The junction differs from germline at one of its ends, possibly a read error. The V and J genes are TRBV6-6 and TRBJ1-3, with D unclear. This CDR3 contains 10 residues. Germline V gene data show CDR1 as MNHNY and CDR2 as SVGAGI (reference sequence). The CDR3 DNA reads TGTCCCAGTACCGGAAACACCATATATTTT. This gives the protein CPSTGNTIYF.

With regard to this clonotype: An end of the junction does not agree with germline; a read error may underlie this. CDR3 bases: TGCAACGTTCAGGGGCAGGGGAATGAAAAACTGTTTTTT. Its protein is CNVQGQGNEKLFF. The chain recombines TRBV29-1 with TRBJ1-4, with D maybe TRBD1 (6 bases). The CDR3 has 13 amino acids. CDR1 SQVTM and CDR2 ANQGSEA come from the germline V gene.

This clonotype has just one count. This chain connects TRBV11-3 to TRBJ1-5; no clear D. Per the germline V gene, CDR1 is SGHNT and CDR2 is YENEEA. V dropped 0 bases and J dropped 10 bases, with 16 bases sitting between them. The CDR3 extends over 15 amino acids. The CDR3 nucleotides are TGTGCCAGCAGCTTAGATCTGGGAGTGCCTCAACCCCAGCATTTT. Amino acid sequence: CASSLDLGVPQPQHF.

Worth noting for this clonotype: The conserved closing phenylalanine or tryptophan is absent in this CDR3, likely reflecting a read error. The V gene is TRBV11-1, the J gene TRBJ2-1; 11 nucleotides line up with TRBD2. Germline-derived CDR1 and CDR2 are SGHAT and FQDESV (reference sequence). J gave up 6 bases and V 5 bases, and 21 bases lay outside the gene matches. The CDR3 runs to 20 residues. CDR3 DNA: TGTGCCAGCAGCATAGGAAAGACTAGCGGGGTCTCACGGTTCAGCAATGAGCAGTTCGTC. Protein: CASSIGKTSGVSRFSNEQFV.